This TCR beta chain was sequenced for a study of T-cell reconstitution after alpha-beta-depleted transplantation in children. Study findings and constraints: Several hundred rapidly expanded clones from non-depleted graft cells reportedly supplied alpha-beta T cells about two months post-transplant. When one year had passed after transplant, most T-cell counts and diversity came from newly produced T cells.

Unique molecular identifiers were built into the TCRbeta library. Each CDR3 protein gets one entry after TCRdb re-called the PCR reads with MiXCR. The table has about 1,000,000 distinct CDR3 sequences, about 26% seen once. A note on this clonotype: What it binds is not known.

Germline values: CDR1 MNHEY, CDR2 SMNVEV (reference sequence). The CDR3 is made up of 16 amino acids. V shed 0 bases and J shed 3 bases, with 12 bases lying between them. This clonotype originated in a boy in the first two years of life who had a stem cell transplant for SCID, so the T cells may come from the graft donor. Sequenced here: PBMCs, mostly from graft donor cells, sampled 360 days after TCRalphabeta/CD19-depleted stem cell transplant. The chain is built from TRBV27 and TRBJ2-1; tentative D call: TRBD2 (6 bases). In DNA, the CDR3 is TGTGCCAGCAGTTTATCCTTCGGGAGCAACTACAATGAGCAGTTCTTC. Translating gives CASSLSFGSNYNEQFF.